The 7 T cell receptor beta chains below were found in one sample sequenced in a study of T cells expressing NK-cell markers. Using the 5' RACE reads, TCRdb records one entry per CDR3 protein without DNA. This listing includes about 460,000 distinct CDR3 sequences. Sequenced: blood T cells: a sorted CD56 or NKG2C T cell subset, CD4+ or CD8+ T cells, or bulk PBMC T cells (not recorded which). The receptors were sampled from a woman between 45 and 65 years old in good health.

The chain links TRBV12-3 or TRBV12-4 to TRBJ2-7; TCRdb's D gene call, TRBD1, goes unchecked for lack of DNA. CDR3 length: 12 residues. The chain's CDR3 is CASSLGPGEQYF.

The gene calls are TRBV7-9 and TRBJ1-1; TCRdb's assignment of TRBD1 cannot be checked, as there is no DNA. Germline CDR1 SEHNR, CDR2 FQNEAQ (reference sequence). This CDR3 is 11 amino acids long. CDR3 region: CASSVTGGAFF.

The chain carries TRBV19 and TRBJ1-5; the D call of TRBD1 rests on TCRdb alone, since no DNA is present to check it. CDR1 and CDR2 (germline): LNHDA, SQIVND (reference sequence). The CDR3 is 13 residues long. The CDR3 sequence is CASSAGGYQPQHF.

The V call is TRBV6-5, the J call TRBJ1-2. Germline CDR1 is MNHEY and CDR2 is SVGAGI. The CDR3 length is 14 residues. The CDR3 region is CASSPGSLLGGYTF.

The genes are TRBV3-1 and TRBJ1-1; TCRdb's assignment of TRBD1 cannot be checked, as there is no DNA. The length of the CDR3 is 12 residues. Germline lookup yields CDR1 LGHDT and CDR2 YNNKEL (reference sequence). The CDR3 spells CASRAVGAEAFF.

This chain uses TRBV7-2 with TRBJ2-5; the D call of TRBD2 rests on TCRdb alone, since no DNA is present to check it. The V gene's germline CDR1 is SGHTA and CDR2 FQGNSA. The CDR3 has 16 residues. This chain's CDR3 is CASSLVGGRARETQYF.

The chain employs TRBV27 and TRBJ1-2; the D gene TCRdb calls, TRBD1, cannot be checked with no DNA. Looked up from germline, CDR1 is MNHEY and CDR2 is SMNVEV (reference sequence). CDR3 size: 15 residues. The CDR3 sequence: CASSLDPGPNYGYTF.